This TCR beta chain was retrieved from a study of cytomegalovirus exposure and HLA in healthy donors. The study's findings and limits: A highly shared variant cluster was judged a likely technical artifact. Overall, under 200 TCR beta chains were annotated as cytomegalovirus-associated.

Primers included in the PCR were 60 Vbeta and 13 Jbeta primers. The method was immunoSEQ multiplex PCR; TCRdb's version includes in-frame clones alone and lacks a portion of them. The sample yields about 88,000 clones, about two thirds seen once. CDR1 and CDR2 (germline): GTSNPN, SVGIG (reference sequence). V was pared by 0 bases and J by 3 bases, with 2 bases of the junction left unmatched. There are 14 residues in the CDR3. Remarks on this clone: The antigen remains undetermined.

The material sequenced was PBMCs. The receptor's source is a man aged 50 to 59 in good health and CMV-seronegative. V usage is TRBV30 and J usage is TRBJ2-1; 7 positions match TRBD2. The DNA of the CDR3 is TGTGCCTGGAGTGTTGGCGGGGGCTACAATGAGCAGTTCTTC. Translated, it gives CAWSVGGGYNEQFF.